This record covers a single TCR beta chain. Its antigen is not known. Using immunoSEQ multiplex PCR, the repertoire was profiled, and TCRdb retains in-frame clones only, with some absent. Of about 12,000 clones in the sample, about three quarters were seen once. The CDR3 is 15 amino acids. The V gene's germline CDR1 is SGHVS and CDR2 FQNEAQ. The V gene lost 5 bases and the J gene lost 4 bases, with 18 bases spanning the gap. This sample was included in a study of chemoradiotherapy in HPV16-positive cancers. Study summary: Two HPV16-positive patients' cells yielded candidate HPV-specific clones and common motifs. Broader study findings: During treatment, candidate HPV-specific clones and E7-related motifs expanded in tumor. HPV-specific T cells were functionally defined from only a couple of HPV16-positive patients.

Repeated repertoire sampling spanned the course of chemoradiotherapy. This specimen was acquired from a patient who underwent chemoradiotherapy. The chain joins TRBV7-8 to TRBJ2-7, with a weak D call TRBD2 (5 bases). This sequence originates from a human donor with HPV-associated anogenital cancer. CDR3 sequence reads: CASSPDGIFKYEQYF. The CDR3 region has the DNA TGTGCCAGCAGCCCGGACGGGATATTCAAGTACGAGCAGTACTTC. Based on the CDR3 plus reference TRBV7-8 and TRBJ2-7, the full variable domain is GAGVSQSPRYKVAKRGQDVALRCDPISGHVSLFWYQQALGQGPEFLTYFQNEAQLDKSGLPSDRFFAERPEGSVSTLKIQRTQQEDSAVYLCASSPDGIFKYEQYFGPGTRLTVT.